In its sample, the clone carrying this T cell receptor (beta chain) was seen once. This record belongs to a study of blood T cell repertoires in COVID-19. Study in general: There were acute and convalescent COVID-19 samples, and they came from the United States, Italy and Spain. From T cells, B-cell-depleted T cells, or PBMCs came the material, which was cDNA or gDNA.

As processed by the authors: By means of reference gene primer amplification, nucleated cell counts were estimated. Data came from immunoSEQ multiplex PCR; TCRdb stores just in-frame clones and leaves some out. Clone size and V and J calls were adopted from that table, with D and trimming inferred from the DNA. The repertoire holds roughly 100,000 clones, with approximately 80% as singletons. Sequencing was performed on peripheral blood. The origin of this receptor is a human donor in a cohort sampled during active COVID-19.

This CDR3 is CASSPAGNSYEQYF. CDR3 nucleotide sequence: TGTGCCAGCTCACCCGCGGGGAACTCCTACGAGCAGTACTTC. The rearrangement uses TRBV18 and TRBJ2-7; maybe TRBD2 (6 bases). V was shortened by 3 bases and J by 0 bases, with 9 bases between the two germline ends. The CDR3 totals 14 residues. The germline V gene encodes CDR1 KGHSH and CDR2 LQKENI. Full variable domain (rest looked up from reference TRBV18 and TRBJ2-7): NAGVMQNPRHLVRRRGQEARLRCSPMKGHSHVYWYRQLPEEGLKFMVYLQKENIIDESGMPKERFSAEFPKEGPSILRIQQVVRGDSAAYFCASSPAGNSYEQYFGPGTRLTVT.